The 21 T cell receptor beta chains presented below share a single source sample, sequenced in a study of PD-L1 blockade in urothelial cancer. Time point reported: peripheral blood 6 weeks after treatment start. Measured with immunoSEQ multiplex PCR; TCRdb has only the in-frame clones, and not every one. The sample yields under 70,000 clones, around nine tenths seen once. The sample in question was PBMCs, obtained around atezolizumab (anti-PD-L1) treatment. The receptors come from a man in his 60s with urothelial cancer.

The chain carries TRBV28 and TRBJ2-7; the D gene is possibly TRBD2 (6 bases). The CDR3 is made up of 16 amino acids. Germline V gives CDR1 MDHEN, CDR2 SYDVKM. Trimming took off 5 bases at V and 2 bases at J, with 19 bases between the two ends. The CDR3 DNA reads TGTGCCAGCAGTCCCCGGGGCCTACCGGGGGCCTACGAGCAGTACTTC. The encoded protein is CASSPRGLPGAYEQYF.

V usage is TRBV2 and J usage is TRBJ1-1; 7 bases match TRBD1. The trim removed 3 bases at V and 0 bases at J, leaving 13 bases unmatched. Germline values: CDR1 SNHLY, CDR2 FYNNEI. This CDR3 region has 18 residues. CDR3 coding DNA: TGTGCCAGCAGTGATAACACAGGGGTCCTCTACATGAACACTGAAGCTTTCTTT. This sequence encodes CASSDNTGVLYMNTEAFF.

The CDR3 protein is CASGDYGGAGTGELFF. CDR3 nucleotides: TGTGCCAGCGGGGATTACGGGGGGGCGGGTACCGGGGAGCTGTTTTTT. The rearrangement joins TRBV28 to TRBJ2-2; 8 positions match TRBD2. The V gene's germline CDR1 is MDHEN and CDR2 SYDVKM. The V segment lost 8 bases and the J segment 5 bases; nucleotides outside the gene matches: 13. CDR3 length equals 16 residues.

This chain connects TRBV27 to TRBJ1-6; D is unresolved. Trimming left V 5 bases short and J 2 bases short, with 7 bases between. The germline CDR1 and CDR2 sequences are MNHEY and SMNVEV (reference sequence). This CDR3 comprises 14 residues. CDR3 region: CASSPLAYNSPLHF. CDR3 bases: TGTGCCAGCAGTCCCCTCGCCTATAATTCACCCCTCCACTTT.

The J gene is TRBJ2-1, the V gene TRBV5-1; 9 bases map to TRBD2. Trimming cost V 0 bases and J 7 bases; bases outside gene matches: 5. CDR1 and CDR2 from the germline V gene are SGHRS and YFSETQ. The CDR3 contains 15 residues. This CDR3 reads CASSLEAGGNNEQFF. The CDR3 region has the DNA TGCGCCAGCAGCTTGGAGGCGGGAGGGAATAATGAGCAGTTCTTC.

The chain links TRBV30 to TRBJ2-5; 9 bases match TRBD2. The ends lost 3 bases at V and 7 bases at J; junction bases unmatched: 9. This CDR3 is built from 14 residues. Germline CDR1 GTSNPN, CDR2 SVGIG (reference sequence). The CDR3 nucleotides are TGTGCCTGGAGCACACTAGCGGGTGGGTGGACCCAGTACTTC. Amino acid sequence: CAWSTLAGGWTQYF.

In this sample, this clone turned up once. V is TRBV27 and J is TRBJ2-7, with D possibly matching TRBD2 (6 bases). The V and J ends lost 6 bases and 3 bases respectively, with 15 bases between them. This CDR3 comprises 14 residues. The V gene's germline CDR1 is MNHEY and CDR2 SMNVEV (reference sequence). CDR3 loop: CASRAAGPDYEQYF. For the CDR3, the DNA is TGTGCCAGCAGGGCCGCGGGGCCCGACTACGAGCAGTACTTC.

A few counts support this clone. The rearrangement joins TRBV5-1 to TRBJ2-1; TRBD1 matches at 8 bases. The germline V gene encodes CDR1 SGHRS and CDR2 YFSETQ. CDR3 size: 14 residues. The V gene end was trimmed by 6 bases and the J gene end by 3 bases; junction bases not matched to a gene: 5. CDR3 nucleotides: TGCGCCAGCACTTCAGGGGGCGGCTACAATGAGCAGTTCTTC. Amino acids: CASTSGGGYNEQFF.

This chain connects TRBV29-1 to TRBJ1-4, with D possibly matching TRBD1 (5 bases). The V gene's germline CDR1 is SQVTM and CDR2 ANQGSEA. Trimming took off 6 bases at V and 8 bases at J, with 16 bases between the two ends. This CDR3 region has 13 residues. As DNA, the CDR3 is TGCAGCGTGTCACGGGACTCTGGGGAAAAACTGTTTTTT. Its translation is CSVSRDSGEKLFF.

The CDR3 loop is CASSDGNRAGYTF. DNA for the CDR3: TGTGCCAGCAGCGACGGAAACAGGGCCGGCTACACCTTC. J is TRBJ1-2 and V is TRBV7-3; TRBD1 might be the D (6 bases). The V end was cut by 5 bases, the J end by 8 bases, with 15 bases between. The length of the CDR3 is 13 residues. Germline lookup yields CDR1 SGHTA and CDR2 FQGTGA.

The chain combines TRBV19 with TRBJ2-3; D is perhaps TRBD2 (6 bases). The germline CDR1 and CDR2 sequences are LNHDA and SQIVND (reference sequence). The CDR3 loop spans 16 amino acids. V was pared by 4 bases and J by 2 bases, with 16 bases between. The CDR3 loop is CASSTRGRDHTDTQYF. Here the CDR3 DNA reads TGTGCCAGTAGTACGCGTGGGCGGGATCACACAGATACGCAGTATTTT. The complete variable domain, with remaining parts taken from reference TRBV19 and TRBJ2-3, reads DGGITQSPKYLFRKEGQNVTLSCEQNLNHDAMYWYRQDPGQGLRLIYYSQIVNDFQKGDIAEGYSVSREKKESFPLTVTSAQKNPTAFYLCASSTRGRDHTDTQYFGPGTRLTVL.

V and J are TRBV25-1 and TRBJ2-6; 9 bases line up with TRBD1. With V trimmed by 11 bases and J by 4 bases, 6 bases remained unmatched. Germline V CDR1 and CDR2: MGHDK, SYGVNS. The CDR3 covers 14 residues. The CDR3, as DNA: TGTGCCCAACAGGGGGCTCACGGGGCCAACGTCCTGACTTTC. Translated, it gives CAQQGAHGANVLTF.

The CDR3 DNA sequence: TGCGCCAGCAGGAATACAGGGGGCCGGAGTGGCTACACCTTC. This translates into CASRNTGGRSGYTF. The genes are TRBV4-1 and TRBJ1-2; 9 bases are a match to TRBD1. V was clipped by 6 bases and J by 7 bases; unmatched bases: 9. The CDR3 runs to 14 residues. The germline V gene has CDR1 MGHRA and CDR2 YSYEKL.

The rearrangement uses TRBV19 and TRBJ1-2, with a weak D call TRBD1 (6 bases). The length of the CDR3 is 15 residues. The germline gives CDR1 LNHDA, CDR2 SQIVND (reference sequence). Trimming removed 2 bases from V and 2 bases from J, with 12 bases in between. This CDR3 is CASSISGAGNYGYTF. The CDR3 coding sequence is TGTGCCAGTAGTATATCAGGGGCAGGCAACTATGGCTACACCTTC.

The chain links TRBV27 to TRBJ2-5; 10 bases are shared with TRBD2. Trimming took 6 bases from V and 7 from J; bases not matched to a gene: 14. Germline V gene lookup returns CDR1 MNHEY and CDR2 SMNVEV (reference sequence). The CDR3 covers 16 residues. The CDR3 spells CASRFEAGGTIGTQYF. As DNA, the CDR3 is TGTGCCAGCAGATTTGAAGCGGGGGGGACAATCGGGACCCAGTACTTC.

The chain employs TRBV5-6 and TRBJ2-3; 8 nucleotides line up with TRBD2. The CDR3 is 16 residues long. Germline V gives CDR1 SGHDT, CDR2 YYEEEE. The V and J ends lost 0 bases and 1 base, in that order; junction bases with no gene match: 4. The CDR3 DNA follows: TGTGCCAGCAGCTTGGTTCCAGCGGGGGGCACAGATACGCAGTATTTT. Amino acid sequence: CASSLVPAGGTDTQYF. The full variable domain, rest sourced from reference TRBV5-6 and TRBJ2-3, is DAGVTQSPTHLIKTRGQQVTLRCSPKSGHDTVSWYQQALGQGPQFIFQYYEEEERQRGNFPDRFSGHQFPNYSSELNVNALLLGDSALYLCASSLVPAGGTDTQYFGPGTRLTVL.

This sequence joins TRBV7-3 and TRBJ2-2; D is unclear. Between the trimmed V and J ends, which lost 3 bases and 6 bases, there was a span of 8 bases. This CDR3 is built from 13 residues. Germline V CDR1 and CDR2: SGHTA, FQGTGA. CDR3 nucleotides: TGTGCCAGCAGCTTTCAGGTCCCCGGGGAGCTGTTTTTT. Translation: CASSFQVPGELFF.

The chain couples TRBV5-1 to TRBJ2-3; weak D call: TRBD2 (5 bases). Germline CDR1 SGHRS, CDR2 YFSETQ. The CDR3 contains 15 residues. V gave up 0 bases and J gave up 3 bases, with 11 bases separating them. CDR3 bases: TGCGCCAGCAGCTTGGGGCTAGCCGGGACAGATACGCAGTATTTT. Translating gives CASSLGLAGTDTQYF.

The count of this clone is one. The chain has TRBV5-1 and TRBJ2-3; D unclear. The CDR3 covers 16 residues. Between the trimmed V and J ends, which lost 4 bases and 1 base, there was a span of 16 bases. CDR1 and CDR2 (germline): SGHRS, YFSETQ. The CDR3 region has the DNA TGCGCCAGCAGCCGCCAGCCACGGAGCGGCACAGATACGCAGTATTTT. Translating gives CASSRQPRSGTDTQYF.

The chain combines TRBV7-2 with TRBJ1-1; D is unresolved. This CDR3 comprises 13 residues. CDR1 and CDR2 (germline): SGHTA, FQGNSA. V dropped 5 bases and J dropped 1 base, with 8 bases sitting between them. The DNA of the CDR3 is TGTGCCAGCAGCCTACAGACGAACACTGAAGCTTTCTTT. Its translation: CASSLQTNTEAFF.

The rearrangement joins TRBV6-5 to TRBJ2-7; D is possibly TRBD1 (6 bases). Germline V gene lookup returns CDR1 MNHEY and CDR2 SVGAGI. V was shortened by 7 bases and J by 4 bases, with 17 bases between the two germline ends. CDR3 size: 14 residues. CDR3 coding DNA: TGTGCCAGCACTCGGGATGGGGGCTTTTACGAGCAGTACTTC. This codes for CASTRDGGFYEQYF.